The 32 T cell receptor beta chains below were found in one sample sequenced in a study of control samples from healthy donors and cancer patients. Here immunoSEQ multiplex PCR was the method, and the copy in TCRdb shows in-frame clones only, minus some. This table holds tens of thousands of clones, about 88% found once. Sequencing was done on a sample of blood. The receptors stem from a woman aged 45-65 years in good health.

The chain couples TRBV15 to TRBJ2-3; D possibly corresponds to TRBD2 (5 bases). The germline V gene encodes CDR1 LNHNV and CDR2 YYDKDF (reference sequence). CDR3 size: 15 residues. V shed 5 bases and J shed 0 bases, with 12 bases lying between them. CDR3 amino acids: CATSYRDTSTDTQYF. The CDR3, as DNA: TGTGCCACCAGCTACCGGGATACTAGCACAGATACGCAGTATTTT.

V usage is TRBV28 and J usage is TRBJ1-2; tentative D call: TRBD1 (5 bases). The CDR3 is 13 amino acids. Per the germline V gene, CDR1 is MDHEN and CDR2 is SYDVKM. Trimming removed 4 bases at V and 7 bases at J, with 13 bases between. The CDR3 sequence is CASSSPGGTGYTF. In nucleotides, the CDR3 is TGTGCCAGCAGTTCCCCGGGCGGGACTGGCTACACCTTC.

This rearrangement joins TRBV18 to TRBJ2-1, with 7 nucleotides matching TRBD1. Trimming cost V 2 bases and J 2 bases; bases outside gene matches: 3. CDR3 length: 15 amino acids. CDR1 KGHSH and CDR2 LQKENI come from the germline V gene. In nucleotides, the CDR3 is TGTGCCAGCTCACCAAGACAGGGACCCTACAATGAGCAGTTCTTC. The encoded protein is CASSPRQGPYNEQFF.

This CDR3 reads CASSGGFKNIQYF. The CDR3 DNA is TGCGCCAGCAGTGGCGGGTTCAAAAACATTCAGTACTTC. J is TRBJ2-4 and V is TRBV10-2; TRBD2 might be the D (5 bases). The CDR3 has 13 amino acids. Trimming removed 4 bases from V and 3 bases from J, with 7 bases in between. Germline assignment: CDR1 WSHSY and CDR2 SAAADI.

The genes are TRBV18 and TRBJ2-1, with D unresolved. Germline CDR1 reads KGHSH; CDR2 reads LQKENI. The CDR3 extends over 13 amino acids. Trimming took 5 bases from V and 6 from J, leaving 11 bases between them. CDR3 region: CASSSYPPNEQFF. In DNA form, the CDR3 reads TGTGCCAGCTCATCCTATCCACCCAATGAGCAGTTCTTC.

This rearrangement joins TRBV12-5 to TRBJ2-3, with TRBD2 matching 7 bases. V shed 5 bases and J 1 base; nucleotides not matched to a gene: 9. The CDR3 runs 16 residues. CDR1 is LGHNT and CDR2 is FRNRAP in the germline V gene. This CDR3 reads CASGDVRLAGTDTQYF. CDR3 in DNA: TGTGCTAGTGGTGACGTAAGACTAGCTGGCACAGATACGCAGTATTTT.

This chain joins TRBV11-2 and TRBJ2-3; the match to TRBD1 covers 8 bases. V shed 2 bases and J 7 bases; nucleotides not matched to a gene: 5. Germline V gene lookup returns CDR1 SGHAT and CDR2 FQNNGV. This CDR3 comprises 14 residues. The CDR3, as DNA: TGTGCCAGCAGCTTACAGGGGGCGTTAAATACGCAGTATTTT. Its protein product is CASSLQGALNTQYF.

The chain links TRBV2 to TRBJ1-4; D ambiguous. Germline values: CDR1 SNHLY, CDR2 FYNNEI. Trimming took off 8 bases at V and 5 bases at J, with 9 bases between the two ends. The CDR3 contains 12 residues. DNA for the CDR3: TGTGCCAGCCAGGCAGAGAATGAAAAACTGTTTTTT. It translates to CASQAENEKLFF.

V gene TRBV10-3 combines with J gene TRBJ1-3; the D is unclear. The CDR3 runs 14 residues. The V and J ends lost 2 bases and 0 bases respectively, with 5 bases between them. Per the germline V gene, CDR1 is ENHRY and CDR2 is SYGVKD. CDR3 DNA: TGTGCCATCAGTGAGAATATCTCTGGAAACACCATATATTTT. It translates to CAISENISGNTIYF.

DNA of the CDR3: TGTGCCAGCAGTTTTCAGGGGCACATTCAGTACTTC. It translates to CASSFQGHIQYF. The chain uses TRBV27 and TRBJ2-4; tentative D call: TRBD1 (6 bases). The V gene lost 3 bases and the J gene lost 8 bases, with 8 bases spanning the gap. Per the germline V gene, CDR1 is MNHEY and CDR2 is SMNVEV (reference sequence). This CDR3 is 12 amino acids long.

The rearrangement links TRBV3-1 (or the pseudogene TRBV3-2) to TRBJ1-5, with no clear D. The germline gives CDR1 LGHDT, CDR2 YNNKEL (reference sequence). With 6 bases removed from V and 2 bases from J, the gap between germline ends came to 14 bases. This CDR3 has 15 amino acids. The DNA of the CDR3 is TGTGCCAGCAGTCCTACCCTATTCGGCAATCAGCCCCAGCATTTT. Translation: CASSPTLFGNQPQHF.

To note about this clone: Within the sample, other DNA sequences also encode this same CDR3. CDR3 nucleotides: TGTGCCACCAGCAGGGAGACAGGCCCATTGAACACTGAAGCTTTCTTT. It yields the protein CATSRETGPLNTEAFF. The V gene is TRBV15, the J gene TRBJ1-1; D is possibly TRBD1 (6 bases). V lost 3 bases, J lost 0 bases, and 14 bases lay in between. Per the germline V gene, CDR1 is LNHNV and CDR2 is YYDKDF (reference sequence). The length of the CDR3 is 16 residues.

The rearrangement uses TRBV6-6 and TRBJ1-5; D gene unclear. CDR3 length: 13 amino acids. The germline V gene has CDR1 MNHNY and CDR2 SVGAGI (reference sequence). The germline V and J ends were trimmed by 8 bases and 6 bases, with 14 bases remaining between them. The chain's CDR3 is CASGEGLSQPQHF. In nucleotides, the CDR3 is TGTGCCAGCGGAGAAGGGTTGAGTCAGCCCCAGCATTTT.

This clone has just one count. The chain joins TRBV30 to TRBJ2-3, with D perhaps TRBD1 (5 bases). The CDR3 covers 16 residues. Germline CDR1 reads GTSNPN; CDR2 reads SVGIG (reference sequence). The V end was cut by 3 bases, the J end by 1 base, with 17 bases between. CDR3: CAWSPNSLRGTDTQYF. In DNA form, the CDR3 reads TGTGCCTGGAGCCCAAATTCTCTCAGGGGCACAGATACGCAGTATTTT.

This clone occurred a few times. This chain links TRBV2 with TRBJ1-1; the D is unclear. This CDR3 comprises 14 residues. The germline gives CDR1 SNHLY, CDR2 FYNNEI. Trimming removed 2 bases at V and 7 bases at J, with 14 bases between. The CDR3: CASSEFRQNIEAFF. Here the CDR3 DNA reads TGTGCCAGCAGTGAATTTAGGCAGAATATTGAAGCTTTCTTT.

This clone appeared a few times. V is TRBV4-1 and J is TRBJ1-5, with D unresolved. Trimming took 0 bases from V and 7 from J, leaving 10 bases between them. The CDR3 sequence is 14 residues long. CDR1 MGHRA and CDR2 YSYEKL come from the germline V gene. The CDR3 DNA reads as TGCGCCAGCAGCCAAGAGTCGGGTTCCCAGCCCCAGCATTTT. As protein: CASSQESGSQPQHF.

Turning to this clone: Other DNA sequences of this sample code for an identical CDR3. The chain employs TRBV5-1 and TRBJ2-7, with a weak D call TRBD2 (5 bases). Germline V gives CDR1 SGHRS, CDR2 YFSETQ. V lost 1 base and J lost 2, with 7 bases in between. The CDR3 loop spans 13 amino acids. In nucleotides, the CDR3 is TGCGCCAGCAGCTTGACGGGGACCTACGAGCAGTACTTC. Translated: CASSLTGTYEQYF.

The gene calls are TRBV27 and TRBJ1-2; TRBD1 agrees at 8 bases. Germline assignment: CDR1 MNHEY and CDR2 SMNVEV (reference sequence). This CDR3 region has 13 residues. J gave up 7 bases and V 3 bases, and 4 bases lay outside the gene matches. The CDR3 protein is CASSFLQGGGYTF. CDR3 sequence (DNA): TGTGCCAGCAGTTTCCTACAGGGGGGTGGCTACACCTTC.

This chain joins TRBV3-1 (or the pseudogene TRBV3-2) and TRBJ1-2; no firm D call. CDR1 and CDR2 from the germline V gene are LGHDT and YNNKEL (reference sequence). The V and J ends lost 1 base and 4 bases respectively, with 13 bases between them. The CDR3 covers 15 residues. CDR3 protein: CASSQVHPLGYGYTF. CDR3 coding DNA: TGTGCCAGCAGCCAAGTGCATCCTCTGGGCTATGGCTACACCTTC.

This sequence joins TRBV6-2 or TRBV6-3 and TRBJ2-7, with 8 bases aligning to TRBD2. The length of the CDR3 is 18 residues. V shed 6 bases and J 2 bases; nucleotides not matched to a gene: 18. Germline loops: CDR1 MNHEY, CDR2 SVGEGT. The CDR3 here is CASSPSGAGGRLTYEQYF. CDR3 coding DNA: TGTGCCAGCAGCCCTTCAGGGGCGGGGGGCCGTCTTACCTACGAGCAGTACTTC.

The chain employs TRBV6-5 and TRBJ2-7; D is unresolved. CDR1 and CDR2 (germline): MNHEY, SVGAGI. With 6 bases removed from V and 2 bases from J, the gap between germline ends came to 14 bases. The CDR3 extends over 14 amino acids. The CDR3 DNA reads TGTGCCAGCAGGCCCCCAGGAAAAACCTACGAGCAGTACTTC. Residues: CASRPPGKTYEQYF.

This clone has more than one count but fewer than ten. This rearrangement joins TRBV3-1 (or the pseudogene TRBV3-2) to TRBJ1-6; no definite D call. V lost 4 bases and J 6 bases, leaving 10 bases between the germline ends. Germline-derived CDR1 and CDR2 are LGHDT and YNNKEL (reference sequence). The CDR3 length is 14 residues. The CDR3 loop reads CASSPASGNSPLHF. The CDR3 DNA reads TGTGCCAGCAGCCCAGCTTCGGGTAATTCACCCCTCCACTTT.

V usage is TRBV7-9 and J usage is TRBJ2-1; no reliable D call. Germline-derived CDR1 and CDR2 are SEHNR and FQNEAQ (reference sequence). V was trimmed by 5 bases and J by 10 bases, leaving 15 bases between them. The CDR3 is made up of 13 amino acids. The CDR3 nucleotides are TGTGCCAGCAGCCCAGAGTCTCGGAAGGAGCAGTTCTTC. Translated: CASSPESRKEQFF.

J is TRBJ1-1 and V is TRBV19; 7 bases align to TRBD1. The ends lost 4 bases at V and 4 bases at J; junction bases unmatched: 6. The CDR3 is 14 amino acids. In germline, CDR1 is LNHDA, CDR2 SQIVND (reference sequence). CDR3 loop: CASSNRGEFTEAFF. For the CDR3, the DNA is TGTGCCAGTAGTAACAGGGGAGAGTTCACTGAAGCTTTCTTT.

The chain combines TRBV5-6 with TRBJ1-4, with D unclear. The CDR3 runs to 15 residues. V lost 0 bases to trimming and J lost 0 bases, with 6 bases between them. Germline loops: CDR1 SGHDT, CDR2 YYEEEE. The CDR3 sequence is CASSLAFATNEKLFF. CDR3 nucleotides: TGTGCCAGCAGCTTGGCTTTTGCAACTAATGAAAAACTGTTTTTT.

The chain carries TRBV2 and TRBJ1-4; 8 bases line up with TRBD1. V trimming: 5 bases; J trimming: 4 bases; junction bases outside the gene matches: 6. Germline CDR1 SNHLY, CDR2 FYNNEI. CDR3 length: 15 residues. The CDR3 spells CASSSATGVNEKLFF. CDR3 in DNA: TGTGCCAGCAGTTCAGCGACAGGGGTTAATGAAAAACTGTTTTTT.

The chain employs TRBV6-5 and TRBJ1-2; the D gene is possibly TRBD1 (5 bases). The germline gives CDR1 MNHEY, CDR2 SVGAGI. The CDR3 is 11 amino acids. Trimming stripped 5 bases from V and 7 bases from J, with 8 bases between. The DNA of the CDR3 is TGTGCCAGCAGTCGAGGGGTTGGCTACACCTTC. It encodes CASSRGVGYTF.

The rearrangement joins TRBV6-1 to TRBJ1-2; D uncertain. Trimming removed 2 bases at V and 6 bases at J, with 10 bases between. CDR1 is MNHNS and CDR2 is SASEGT in the germline V gene. This CDR3 region has 13 residues. CDR3 amino acids: CASSERPANGYTF. CDR3 bases: TGTGCCAGCAGTGAAAGGCCCGCAAATGGCTACACCTTC.

DNA of the CDR3: TGTGCCAGCAGCAATCGGGGGGAAAAACTGTTTTTT. Its protein product is CASSNRGEKLFF. The chain employs TRBV9 and TRBJ1-4; the D gene is possibly TRBD1 (5 bases). The CDR3 sequence is 12 residues long. Between the trimmed V and J ends, which lost 4 bases and 8 bases, there was a span of 9 bases. Germline V gene lookup returns CDR1 SGDLS and CDR2 YYNGEE.

The sample holds one count of this clone. This chain uses TRBV5-1 with TRBJ1-2; D not resolved. V lost 0 bases, J lost 5 bases, and 5 bases lay in between. CDR1 and CDR2 (germline): SGHRS, YFSETQ. The CDR3 is 12 amino acids. The CDR3 DNA follows: TGCGCCAGCAGCTTGGCGGGGTATGGCTACACCTTC. It codes for CASSLAGYGYTF.

The chain couples TRBV9 to TRBJ2-3; 15 bases line up with TRBD2. The V and J ends lost 1 base and 4 bases, in that order; junction bases with no gene match: 7. This CDR3 is built from 18 residues. CDR1 and CDR2 from the germline V gene are SGDLS and YYNGEE. The DNA of the CDR3 is TGTGCCAGCAGCGTAAGGGGACTAGCGGGGGGCCGGGCAGATACGCAGTATTTT. Amino acid sequence: CASSVRGLAGGRADTQYF.

The rearrangement uses TRBV7-6 and TRBJ2-7, with D tentatively TRBD2 (6 bases). Germline CDR1 and CDR2: SGHVS and FNYEAQ. The CDR3 runs 14 residues. The CDR3 nucleotides are TGTGCGGTCGGAGGGAAGGACGACCATTACGAGCAGTACTTC. Encoded protein: CAVGGKDDHYEQYF.